This T cell receptor beta chain appears in the sequencing data of a study of cytomegalovirus exposure and HLA in healthy donors. PCR used 60 Vbeta primers and 13 Jbeta primers. Libraries were prepared by immunoSEQ multiplex PCR; TCRdb keeps only in-frame clonotypes and omits some of them. The sample consists of approximately 130,000 clones, around three quarters of them appearing once. Whole-study findings and limits: Presence/absence analyses assumed roughly uniform sequencing depth across donors. Later analysis suggested links between common viral pathogens and several top significant clusters. Later analysis associated a missense DCLRE1C variant with TCR beta V- and J-gene trimming.

As for the donors, each was a healthy bone marrow donor. Worth noting for this clone: The antigen remains undetermined.

The sequenced sample was PBMCs. This clonotype was obtained from a man in his late teens or twenties in good health and CMV-seropositive.

CDR3 sequence reads: CASSPGQASGELFF. The CDR3 DNA sequence: TGTGCCAGCAGTCCGGGACAGGCAAGCGGGGAGCTGTTTTTT. The chain uses TRBV6-4 and TRBJ2-2; 8 bases line up with TRBD1. The germline V gene has CDR1 MRHNA and CDR2 SNTAGT. The CDR3 extends over 14 amino acids. V was clipped by 5 bases and J by 7 bases; unmatched bases: 6.